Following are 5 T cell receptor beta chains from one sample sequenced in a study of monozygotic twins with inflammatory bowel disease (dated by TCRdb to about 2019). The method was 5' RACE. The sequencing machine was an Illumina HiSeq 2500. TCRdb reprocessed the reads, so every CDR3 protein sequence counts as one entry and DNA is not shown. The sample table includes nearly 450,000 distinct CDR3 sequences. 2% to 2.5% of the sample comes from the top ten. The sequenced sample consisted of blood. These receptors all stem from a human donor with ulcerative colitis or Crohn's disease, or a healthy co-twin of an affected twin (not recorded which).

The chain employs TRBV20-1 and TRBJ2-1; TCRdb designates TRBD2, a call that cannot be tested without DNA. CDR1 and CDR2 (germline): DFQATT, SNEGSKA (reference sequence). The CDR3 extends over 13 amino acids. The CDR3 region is CSARRESRNEQFF.

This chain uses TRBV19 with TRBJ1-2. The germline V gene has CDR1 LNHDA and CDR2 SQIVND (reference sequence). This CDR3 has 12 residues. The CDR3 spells CASSITGQGYTF.

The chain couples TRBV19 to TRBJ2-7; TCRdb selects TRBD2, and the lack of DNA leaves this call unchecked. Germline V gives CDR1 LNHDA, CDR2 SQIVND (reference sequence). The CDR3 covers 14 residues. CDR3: CASSTGLGSYEQYF.

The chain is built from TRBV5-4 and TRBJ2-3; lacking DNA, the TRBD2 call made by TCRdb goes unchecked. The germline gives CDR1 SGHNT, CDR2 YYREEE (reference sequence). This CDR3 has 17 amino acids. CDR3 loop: CASSVTSGGTSTDTQYF.

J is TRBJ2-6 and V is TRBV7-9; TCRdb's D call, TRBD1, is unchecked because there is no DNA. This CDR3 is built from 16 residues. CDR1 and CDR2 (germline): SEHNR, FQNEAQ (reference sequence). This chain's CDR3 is CASSLRGFSGANVLTF.